The T cell receptor beta chain under discussion was sequenced for a study of identical twins. This CDR3 is 15 amino acids long. The V end was cut by 6 bases, the J end by 1 base, with 13 bases between. CDR1 is MNHEY and CDR2 is SMNVEV in the germline V gene (reference sequence). TCRdb independently ran MiXCR on the 5' RACE reads; one entry per CDR3 protein. The data contain 200,000 to 250,000 distinct CDR3 sequences, 5% to 7% of them seen just once; the ten biggest clones take up approximately 15%. The same data also went into a second study, on T cells expressing NK-cell markers. From that study: Restricting sorting to alpha-beta TCR T cells was achieved in several experiments by an anti-gamma-delta TCR antibody.

The chain uses TRBV27 and TRBJ1-5, with D uncertain. The source of this sequence is a woman younger than 30 in good health. Source material: CD8+ T cells sorted from blood. DNA of the CDR3: TGTGCCAGCAGGACCCTGGAATCGAGCAATCAGCCCCAGCATTTT. This sequence encodes CASRTLESSNQPQHF.